This paragraph reports one T cell receptor beta chain. This sample stems from a study of blood T cell repertoires in COVID-19. Study as a whole: Both acute and convalescent COVID-19 samples were obtained from the United States, Italy and Spain.

Assay: immunoSEQ multiplex PCR; the TCRdb copy retains only in-frame clones and omits some. The sample has 140,000 to 150,000 clones; 70% to 90% are singletons. The receptor was isolated from a woman in her thirties or forties with active or convalescent COVID-19. The sequenced material came from peripheral blood.

CDR3 nucleotide sequence: TGTGCCAGCAGCGAAGGCACTAGCGGGGGGGCGGTAGATACGCAGTATTTT. This gives the protein CASSEGTSGGAVDTQYF. V is TRBV7-6 and J is TRBJ2-3; 13 positions agree with TRBD2. The CDR3 covers 17 residues. Unmatched junction bases numbered 10, after V lost 5 bases and J lost 5 bases. The germline gives CDR1 SGHVS, CDR2 FNYEAQ.